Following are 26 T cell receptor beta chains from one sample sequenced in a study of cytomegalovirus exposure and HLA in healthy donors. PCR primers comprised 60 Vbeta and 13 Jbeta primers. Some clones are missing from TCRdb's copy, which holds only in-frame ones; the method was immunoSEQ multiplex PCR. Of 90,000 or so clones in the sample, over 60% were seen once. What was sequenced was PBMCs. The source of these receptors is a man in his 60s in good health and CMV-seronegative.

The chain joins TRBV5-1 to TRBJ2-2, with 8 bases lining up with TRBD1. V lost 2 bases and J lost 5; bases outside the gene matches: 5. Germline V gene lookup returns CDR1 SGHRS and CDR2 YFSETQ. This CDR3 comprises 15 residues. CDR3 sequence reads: CASSLGQGMTGELFF. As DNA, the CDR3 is TGCGCCAGCAGCTTAGGACAGGGTATGACCGGGGAGCTGTTTTTT.

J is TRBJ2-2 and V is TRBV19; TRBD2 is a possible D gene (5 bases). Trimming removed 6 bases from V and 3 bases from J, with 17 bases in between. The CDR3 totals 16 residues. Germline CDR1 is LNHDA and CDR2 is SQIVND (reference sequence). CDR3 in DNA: TGTGCCAGTAGGAGCATCTGGCTAGCCGACACCGGGGAGCTGTTTTTT. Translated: CASRSIWLADTGELFF.

CDR3 DNA sequence: TGTGCCAGCAGCCAAGAAGGGACAGGGGGCATCGGGGAGCTGTTTTTT. Protein sequence: CASSQEGTGGIGELFF. V and J are TRBV4-2 and TRBJ2-2; 12 bases match TRBD1. CDR3 length equals 16 residues. V lost 0 bases to trimming and J lost 7 bases; unmatched junction nucleotides: 3. Germline CDR1 LGHNA, CDR2 YNFKEQ.

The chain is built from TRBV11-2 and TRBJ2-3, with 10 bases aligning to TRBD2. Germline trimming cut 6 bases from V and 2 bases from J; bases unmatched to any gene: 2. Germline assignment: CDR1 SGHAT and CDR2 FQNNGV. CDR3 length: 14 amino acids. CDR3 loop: CASRLAGFTDTQYF. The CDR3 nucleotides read TGTGCCAGCAGACTAGCGGGGTTCACAGATACGCAGTATTTT.

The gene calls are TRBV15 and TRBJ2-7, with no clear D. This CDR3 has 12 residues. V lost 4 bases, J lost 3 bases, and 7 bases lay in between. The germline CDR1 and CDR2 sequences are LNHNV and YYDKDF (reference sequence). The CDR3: CATSKAYYEQYF. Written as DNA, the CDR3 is TGTGCCACCAGCAAAGCTTACTACGAGCAGTACTTC.

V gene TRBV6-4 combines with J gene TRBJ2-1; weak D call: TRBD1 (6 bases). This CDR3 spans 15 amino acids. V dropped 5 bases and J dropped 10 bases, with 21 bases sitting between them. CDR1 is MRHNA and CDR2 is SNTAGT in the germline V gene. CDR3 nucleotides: TGTGCCAGCAGTTACCTGGGGGCCGCATTGGGAGAGCAGTTCTTC. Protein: CASSYLGAALGEQFF.

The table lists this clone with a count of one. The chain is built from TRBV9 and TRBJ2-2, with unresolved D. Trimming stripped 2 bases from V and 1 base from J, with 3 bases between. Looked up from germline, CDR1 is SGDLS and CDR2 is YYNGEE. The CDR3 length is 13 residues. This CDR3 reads CASSVWNTGELFF. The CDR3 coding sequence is TGTGCCAGCAGCGTCTGGAACACCGGGGAGCTGTTTTTT.

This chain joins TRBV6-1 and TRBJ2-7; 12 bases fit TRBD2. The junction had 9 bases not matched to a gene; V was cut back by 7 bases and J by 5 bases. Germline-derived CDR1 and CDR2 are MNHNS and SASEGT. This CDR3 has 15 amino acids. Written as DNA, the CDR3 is TGTGCCAGCACCGCGACTAGCGGGGGACAGGACGAGCAGTACTTC. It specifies CASTATSGGQDEQYF.

The CDR3 here is CASSLDRVSNQPQHF. DNA of the CDR3: TGTGCCAGCAGCTTAGACAGGGTGAGCAATCAGCCCCAGCATTTT. The V and J genes are TRBV7-2 and TRBJ1-5; D might be TRBD1 (6 bases). In germline, CDR1 is SGHTA, CDR2 FQGNSA. V was shortened by 1 base and J by 1 base, with 8 bases between the two germline ends. CDR3 size: 15 residues.

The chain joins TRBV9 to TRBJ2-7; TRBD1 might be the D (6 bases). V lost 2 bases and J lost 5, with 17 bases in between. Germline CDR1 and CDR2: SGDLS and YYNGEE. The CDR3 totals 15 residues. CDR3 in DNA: TGTGCCAGCAGCGTCCGGGACACGGACGCGGACGAGCAGTACTTC. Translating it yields CASSVRDTDADEQYF.

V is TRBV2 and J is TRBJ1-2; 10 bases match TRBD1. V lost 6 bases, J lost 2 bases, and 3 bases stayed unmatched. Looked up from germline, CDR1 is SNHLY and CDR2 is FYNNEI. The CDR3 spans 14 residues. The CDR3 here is CASRWTGGNYGYTF. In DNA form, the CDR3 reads TGTGCCAGCAGGTGGACAGGGGGGAACTATGGCTACACCTTC. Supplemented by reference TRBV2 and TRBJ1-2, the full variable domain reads EPEVTQTPSHQVTQMGQEVILRCVPISNHLYFYWYRQILGQKVEFLVSFYNNEISEKSEIFDDQFSVERPDGSNFTLKIRSTKLEDSAMYFCASRWTGGNYGYTFGSGTRLTVV.

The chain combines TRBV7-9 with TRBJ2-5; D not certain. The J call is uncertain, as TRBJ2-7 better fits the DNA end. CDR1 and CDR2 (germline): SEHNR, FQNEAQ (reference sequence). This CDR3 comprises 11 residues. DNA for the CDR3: TGTGCCAGCAGCGCGGCCCTCGAGCAGTACTTC. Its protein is CASSAALEQYF.

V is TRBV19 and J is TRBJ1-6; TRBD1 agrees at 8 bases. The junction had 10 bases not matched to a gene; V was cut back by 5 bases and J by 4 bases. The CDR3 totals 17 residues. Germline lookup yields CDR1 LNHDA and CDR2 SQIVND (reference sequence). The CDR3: CASSPDGTGQYNSPLHF. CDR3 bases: TGTGCCAGTAGTCCCGACGGGACAGGCCAATATAATTCACCCCTCCACTTT.

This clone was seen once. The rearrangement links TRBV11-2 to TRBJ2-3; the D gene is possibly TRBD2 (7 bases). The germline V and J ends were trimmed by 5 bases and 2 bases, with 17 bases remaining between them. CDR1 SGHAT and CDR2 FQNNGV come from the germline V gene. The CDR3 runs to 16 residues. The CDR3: CASSPRRGGTTDTQYF. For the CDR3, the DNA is TGTGCCAGCAGCCCCAGGCGCGGGGGCACCACAGATACGCAGTATTTT. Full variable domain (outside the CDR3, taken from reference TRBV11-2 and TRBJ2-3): EAGVAQSPRYKIIEKRQSVAFWCNPISGHATLYWYQQILGQGPKLLIQFQNNGVVDDSQLPKDRFSAERLKGVDSTLKIQPAKLEDSAVYLCASSPRRGGTTDTQYFGPGTRLTVL.

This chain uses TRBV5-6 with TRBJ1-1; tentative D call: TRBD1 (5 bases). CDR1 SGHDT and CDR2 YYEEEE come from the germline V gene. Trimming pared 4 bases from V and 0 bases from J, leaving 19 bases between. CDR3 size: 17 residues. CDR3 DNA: TGTGCCAGCAGCCCCCGAGTCGGGGGAAGCATGAACACTGAAGCTTTCTTT. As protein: CASSPRVGGSMNTEAFF.

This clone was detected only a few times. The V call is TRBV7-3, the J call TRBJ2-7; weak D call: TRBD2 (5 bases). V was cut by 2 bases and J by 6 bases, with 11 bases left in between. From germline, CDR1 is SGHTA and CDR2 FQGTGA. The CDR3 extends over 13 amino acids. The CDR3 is CASSLFPRGEQYF. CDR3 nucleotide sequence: TGTGCCAGCAGCTTATTTCCCCGGGGCGAGCAGTACTTC. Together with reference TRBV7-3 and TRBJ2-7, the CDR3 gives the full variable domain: GAGVSQTPSNKVTEKGKYVELRCDPISGHTALYWYRQSLGQGPEFLIYFQGTGAADDSGLPNDRFFAVRPEGSVSTLKIQRTERGDSAVYLCASSLFPRGEQYFGPGTRLTVT.

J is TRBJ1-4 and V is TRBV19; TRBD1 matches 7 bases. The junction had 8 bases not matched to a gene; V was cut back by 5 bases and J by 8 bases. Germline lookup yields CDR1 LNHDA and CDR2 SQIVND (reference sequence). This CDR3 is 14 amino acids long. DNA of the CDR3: TGTGCCAGTAGTTTGACAGGGATGGCGGAAAAACTGTTTTTT. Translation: CASSLTGMAEKLFF.

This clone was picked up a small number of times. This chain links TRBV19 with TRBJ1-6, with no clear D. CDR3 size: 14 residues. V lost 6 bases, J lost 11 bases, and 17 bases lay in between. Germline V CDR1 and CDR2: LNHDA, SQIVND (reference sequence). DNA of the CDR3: TGTGCCAGTAGACCCCGAGGTACTTCTCCACCCCTCCACTTT. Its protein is CASRPRGTSPPLHF.

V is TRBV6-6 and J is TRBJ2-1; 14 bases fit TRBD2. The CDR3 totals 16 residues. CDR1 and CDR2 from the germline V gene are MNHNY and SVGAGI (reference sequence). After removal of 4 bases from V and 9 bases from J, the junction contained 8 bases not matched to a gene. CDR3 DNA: TGTGCCAGCAGTTGGCCTGGACTAGCGGGGGGAGGTGAGCAGTTCTTC. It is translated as CASSWPGLAGGGEQFF.

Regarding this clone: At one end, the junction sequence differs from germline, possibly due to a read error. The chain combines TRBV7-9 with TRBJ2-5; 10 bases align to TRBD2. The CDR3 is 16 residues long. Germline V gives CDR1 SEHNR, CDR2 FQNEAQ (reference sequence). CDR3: CSSSYGSGGSQETQYF. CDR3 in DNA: TGTTCCAGCAGCTATGGTAGCGGGGGGTCCCAAGAGACCCAGTACTTC.

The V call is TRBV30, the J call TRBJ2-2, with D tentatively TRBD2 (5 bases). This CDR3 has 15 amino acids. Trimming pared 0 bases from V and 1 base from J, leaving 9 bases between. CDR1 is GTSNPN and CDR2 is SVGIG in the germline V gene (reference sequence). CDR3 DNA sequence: TGTGCCTGGAGTGTAGTCGGGATGAACACCGGGGAGCTGTTTTTT. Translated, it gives CAWSVVGMNTGELFF. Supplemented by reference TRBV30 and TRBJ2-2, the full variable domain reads SQTIHQWPATLVQPVGSPLSLECTVEGTSNPNLYWYRQAAGRGLQLLFYSVGIGQISSEVPQNLSASRPQDRQFILSSKKLLLSDSGFYLCAWSVVGMNTGELFFGEGSRLTVL.

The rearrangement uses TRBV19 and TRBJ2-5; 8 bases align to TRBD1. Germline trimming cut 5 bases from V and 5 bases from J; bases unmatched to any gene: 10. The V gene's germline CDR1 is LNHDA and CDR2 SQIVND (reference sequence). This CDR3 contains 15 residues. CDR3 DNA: TGTGCCAGTAGTCCGTACAGGGGGTCGGTGGAGACCCAGTACTTC. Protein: CASSPYRGSVETQYF.

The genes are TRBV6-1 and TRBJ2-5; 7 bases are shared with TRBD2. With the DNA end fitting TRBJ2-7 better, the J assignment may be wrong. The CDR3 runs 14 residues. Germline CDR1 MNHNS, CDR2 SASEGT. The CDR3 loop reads CASSEVGGAYEQYF. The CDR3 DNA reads TGTGCCAGCAGTGAAGTTGGGGGGGCCTACGAGCAGTACTTC.

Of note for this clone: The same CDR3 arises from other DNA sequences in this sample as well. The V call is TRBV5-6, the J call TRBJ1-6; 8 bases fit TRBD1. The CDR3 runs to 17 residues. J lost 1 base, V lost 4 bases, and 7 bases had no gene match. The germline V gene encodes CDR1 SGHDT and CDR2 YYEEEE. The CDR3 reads CASSRVTGGSYNSPLHF. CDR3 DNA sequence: TGTGCCAGCAGCCGCGTCACAGGGGGGTCCTATAATTCACCCCTCCACTTT.

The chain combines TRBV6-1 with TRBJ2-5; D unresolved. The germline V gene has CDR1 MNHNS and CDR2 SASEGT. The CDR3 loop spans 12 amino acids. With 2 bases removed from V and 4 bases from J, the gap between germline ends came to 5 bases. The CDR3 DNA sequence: TGTGCCAGCAGTGAACTCAGAGAGACCCAGTACTTC. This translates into CASSELRETQYF.

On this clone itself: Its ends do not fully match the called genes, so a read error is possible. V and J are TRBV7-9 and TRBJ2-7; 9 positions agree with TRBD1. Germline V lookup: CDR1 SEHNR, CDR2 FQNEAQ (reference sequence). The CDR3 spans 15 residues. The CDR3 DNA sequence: TGTTCCAGCAGCTTAGGGGGGACAGGGATATACGAGCAGTACTTC. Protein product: CSSSLGGTGIYEQYF.